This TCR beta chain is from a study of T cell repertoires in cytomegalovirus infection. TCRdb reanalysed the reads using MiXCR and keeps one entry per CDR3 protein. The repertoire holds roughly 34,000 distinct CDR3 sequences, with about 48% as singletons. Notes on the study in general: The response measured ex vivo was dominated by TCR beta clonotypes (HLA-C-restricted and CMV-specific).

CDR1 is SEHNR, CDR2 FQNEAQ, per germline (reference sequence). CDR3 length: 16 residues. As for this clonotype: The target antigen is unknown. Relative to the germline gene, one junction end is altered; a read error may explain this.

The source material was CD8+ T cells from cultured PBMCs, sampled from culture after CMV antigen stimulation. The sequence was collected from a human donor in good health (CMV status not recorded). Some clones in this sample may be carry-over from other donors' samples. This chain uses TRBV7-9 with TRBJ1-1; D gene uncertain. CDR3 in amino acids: CACSLHDSGSRNESFF. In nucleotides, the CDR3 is TGTGCCTGCAGCTTACATGATAGTGGTAGTAGGAATGAATCTTTCTTT. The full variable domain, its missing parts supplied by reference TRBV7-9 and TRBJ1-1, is DTGVSQNPRHKITKRGQNVTFRCDPISEHNRLYWYRQTLGQGPEFLTYFQNEAQLEKSRLLSDRFSAERPKGSFSTLEIQRTEQGDSAMYLCACSLHDSGSRNESFFGQGTRLTVV.